The subject of this entry is one T cell receptor beta chain. Its antigen remains unknown. This sample stems from a study of lymphopenia after photon versus proton radiotherapy. Study outcomes and limitations: Under photons, naive T cells and diversity fell while effector/memory populations rose. Larger post-nadir TCR diversity loss correlated inversely with survival in deceased patients.

The assay was immunoSEQ multiplex PCR, and TCRdb's table has in-frame clones only and misses some. This table has 10,000 to 15,000 clones, roughly 90% appearing once. The V gene end was trimmed by 4 bases and the J gene end by 0 bases; junction bases not matched to a gene: 13. The CDR3 has 20 amino acids. CDR1 is SGHKS and CDR2 is YYEKEE in the germline V gene (reference sequence). The source was peripheral blood, collected from a patient treated with proton-based radiotherapy. The TCR comes from a man aged 55-75 years with pancreatic cancer. The chain recombines TRBV5-5 with TRBJ2-2; 12 positions match TRBD2. The CDR3 protein is CASSRHPGTSGRTNTGELFF. The CDR3 nucleotides read TGTGCCAGCAGCCGCCACCCCGGTACTAGCGGGAGGACGAACACCGGGGAGCTGTTTTTT.